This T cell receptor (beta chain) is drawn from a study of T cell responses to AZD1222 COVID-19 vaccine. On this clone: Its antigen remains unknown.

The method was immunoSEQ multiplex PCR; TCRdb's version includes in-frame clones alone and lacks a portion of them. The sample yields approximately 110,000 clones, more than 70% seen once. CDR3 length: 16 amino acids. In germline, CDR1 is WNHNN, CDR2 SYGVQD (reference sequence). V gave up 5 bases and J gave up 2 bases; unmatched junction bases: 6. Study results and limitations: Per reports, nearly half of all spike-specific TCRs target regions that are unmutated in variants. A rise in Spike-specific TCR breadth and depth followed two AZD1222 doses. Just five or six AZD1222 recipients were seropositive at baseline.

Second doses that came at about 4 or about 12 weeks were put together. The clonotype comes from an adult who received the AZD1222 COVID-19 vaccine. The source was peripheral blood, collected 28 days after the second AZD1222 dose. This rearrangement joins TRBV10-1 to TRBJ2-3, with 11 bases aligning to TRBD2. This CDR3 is CASSPTSGGLTDTQYF. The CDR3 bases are TGCGCCAGCAGTCCTACTAGCGGGGGCCTCACAGATACGCAGTATTTT.